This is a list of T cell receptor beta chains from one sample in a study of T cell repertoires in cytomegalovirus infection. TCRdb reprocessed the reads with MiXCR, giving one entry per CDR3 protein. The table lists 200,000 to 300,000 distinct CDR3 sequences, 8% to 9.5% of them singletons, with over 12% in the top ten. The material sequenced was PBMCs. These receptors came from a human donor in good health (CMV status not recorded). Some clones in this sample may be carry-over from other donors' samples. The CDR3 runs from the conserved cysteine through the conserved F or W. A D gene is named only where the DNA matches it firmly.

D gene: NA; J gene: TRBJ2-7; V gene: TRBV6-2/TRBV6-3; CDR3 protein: CASNTRQEPYEQYF
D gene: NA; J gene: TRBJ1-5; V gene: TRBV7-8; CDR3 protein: CASSFGQSNQPQHF
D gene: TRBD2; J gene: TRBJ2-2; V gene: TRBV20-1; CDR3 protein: CSARLAGGLGELFF
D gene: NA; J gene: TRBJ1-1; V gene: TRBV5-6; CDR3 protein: CASSGSGRVELAFF
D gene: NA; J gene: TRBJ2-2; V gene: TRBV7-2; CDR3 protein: CASTLDRRTANTGELFF
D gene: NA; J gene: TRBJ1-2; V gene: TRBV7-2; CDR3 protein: CASSLQGLANYGYTF
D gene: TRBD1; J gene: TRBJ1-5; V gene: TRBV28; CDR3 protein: CASSKGQGNNQPQHF
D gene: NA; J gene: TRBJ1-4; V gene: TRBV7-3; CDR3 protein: CASSLTGAYNEKLFF
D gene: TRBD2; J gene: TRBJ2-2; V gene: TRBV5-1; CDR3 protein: CASSIGLESVTGELFF
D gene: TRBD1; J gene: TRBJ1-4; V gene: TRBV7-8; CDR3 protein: CASSFGQVGRREKLFF
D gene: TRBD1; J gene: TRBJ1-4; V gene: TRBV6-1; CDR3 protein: CASSGQGSNEKLFF
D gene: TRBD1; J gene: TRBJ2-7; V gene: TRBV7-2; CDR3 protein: CASSSRDRVYEQYF
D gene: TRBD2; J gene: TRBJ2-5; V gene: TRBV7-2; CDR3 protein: CASSFVAGGYQETQYF
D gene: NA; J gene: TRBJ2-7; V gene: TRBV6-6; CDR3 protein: CASSYEGRYEQYF
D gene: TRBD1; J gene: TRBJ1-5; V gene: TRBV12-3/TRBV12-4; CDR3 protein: CASRRTGGNQPQHF
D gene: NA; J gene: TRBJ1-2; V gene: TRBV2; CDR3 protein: CASSVVYGYTF
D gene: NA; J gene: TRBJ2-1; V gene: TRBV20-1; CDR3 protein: CSAERPPSNEQFF
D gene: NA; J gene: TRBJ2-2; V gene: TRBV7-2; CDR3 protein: CASSFSTGELFF
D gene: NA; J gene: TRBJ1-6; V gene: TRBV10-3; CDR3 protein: CAISGGRESSPLHF
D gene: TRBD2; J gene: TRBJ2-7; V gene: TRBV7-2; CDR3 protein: CASSLGASGSPYEQYF
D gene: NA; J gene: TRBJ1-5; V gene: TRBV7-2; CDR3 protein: CASSTTGGNQPQHF
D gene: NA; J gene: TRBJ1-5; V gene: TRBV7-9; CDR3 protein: CASSSAVPRTDGGEQPQHF
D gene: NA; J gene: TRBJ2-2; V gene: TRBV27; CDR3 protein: CASSFPLGTRTGELFF
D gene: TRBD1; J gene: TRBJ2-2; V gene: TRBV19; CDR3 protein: CASRPGTGFRELFF
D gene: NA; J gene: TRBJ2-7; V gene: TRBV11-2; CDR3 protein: CASSRLGEPSFYEQYF
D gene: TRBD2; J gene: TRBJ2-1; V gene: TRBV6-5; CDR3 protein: CASSSRLAGGDNEQFF
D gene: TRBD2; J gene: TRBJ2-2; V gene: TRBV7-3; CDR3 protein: CASHLGGSGELFF
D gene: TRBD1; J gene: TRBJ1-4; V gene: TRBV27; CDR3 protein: CASSGQGNEKLFF
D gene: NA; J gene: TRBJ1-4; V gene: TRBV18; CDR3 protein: CASSPDLAGSNEKLFF
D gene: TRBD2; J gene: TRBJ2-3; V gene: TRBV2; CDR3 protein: CASTDGAGAADTQYF
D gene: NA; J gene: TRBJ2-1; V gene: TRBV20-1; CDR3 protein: CSARRAGATHEQFF
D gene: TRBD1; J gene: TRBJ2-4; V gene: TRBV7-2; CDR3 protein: CASSGRQGRDIQYF
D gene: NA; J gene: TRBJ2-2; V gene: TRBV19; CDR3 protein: CASSIPQGTGELFF
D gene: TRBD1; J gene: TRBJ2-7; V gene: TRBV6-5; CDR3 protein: CASSYAGTGSREQYF
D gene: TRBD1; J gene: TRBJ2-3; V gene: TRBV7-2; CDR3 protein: CASSLTGTGGRTDTQYF
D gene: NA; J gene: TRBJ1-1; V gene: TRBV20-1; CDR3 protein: CSARGPPDTEAFF
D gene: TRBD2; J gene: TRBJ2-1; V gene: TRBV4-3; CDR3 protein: CASSQTSGGAQHNEQFF
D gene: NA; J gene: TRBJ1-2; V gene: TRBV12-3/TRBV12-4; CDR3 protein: CASSFGGRRGYTF
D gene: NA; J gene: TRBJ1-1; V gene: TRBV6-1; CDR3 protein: CASTRSSGMNTEAFF
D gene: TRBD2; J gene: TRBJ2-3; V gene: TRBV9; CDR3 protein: CASSVSGATDTQYF
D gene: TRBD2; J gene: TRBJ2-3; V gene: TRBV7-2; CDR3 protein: CASSLGLAGVRDTQYF
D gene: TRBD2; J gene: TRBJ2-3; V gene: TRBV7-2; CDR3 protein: CASSKRAGQITDTQYF
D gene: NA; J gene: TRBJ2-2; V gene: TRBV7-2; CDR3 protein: CASSLVAQPQSDTGELFF
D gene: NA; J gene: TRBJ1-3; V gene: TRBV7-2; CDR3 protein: CASSSSGFSGNTIYF
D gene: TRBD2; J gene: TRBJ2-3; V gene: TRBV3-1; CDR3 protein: CASSRSGGALDTQYF
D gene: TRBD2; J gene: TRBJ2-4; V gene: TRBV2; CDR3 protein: CASGLLAVKNIQYF
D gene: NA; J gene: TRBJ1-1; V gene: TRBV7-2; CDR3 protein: CASTHGGMNTEAFF
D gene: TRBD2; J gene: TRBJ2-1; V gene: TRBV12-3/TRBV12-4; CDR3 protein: CASSLAGLAGGSSYNEQFF
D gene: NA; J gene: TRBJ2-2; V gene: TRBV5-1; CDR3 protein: CASSTGENTGELFF